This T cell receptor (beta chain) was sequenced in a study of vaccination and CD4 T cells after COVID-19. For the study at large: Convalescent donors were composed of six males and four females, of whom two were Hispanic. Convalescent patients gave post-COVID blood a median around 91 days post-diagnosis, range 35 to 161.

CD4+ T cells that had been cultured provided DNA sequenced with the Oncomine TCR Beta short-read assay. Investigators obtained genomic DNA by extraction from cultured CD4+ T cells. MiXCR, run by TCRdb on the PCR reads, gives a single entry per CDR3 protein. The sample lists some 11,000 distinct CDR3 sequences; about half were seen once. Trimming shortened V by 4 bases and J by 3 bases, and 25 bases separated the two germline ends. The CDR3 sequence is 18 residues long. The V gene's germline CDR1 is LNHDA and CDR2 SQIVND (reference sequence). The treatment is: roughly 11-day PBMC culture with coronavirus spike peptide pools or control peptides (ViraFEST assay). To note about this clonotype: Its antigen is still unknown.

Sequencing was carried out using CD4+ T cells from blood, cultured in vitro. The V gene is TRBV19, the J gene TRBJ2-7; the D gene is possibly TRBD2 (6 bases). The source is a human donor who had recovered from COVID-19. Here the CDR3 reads CASSKTRTSGPLLYEQYF. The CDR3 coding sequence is TGTGCCAGTAGTAAAACTAGGACGAGCGGGCCTCTACTCTACGAGCAGTACTTC.